This TCR beta chain appears in the sequencing data of a study of shared clonotypes between healthy human individuals. The protocol was immunoSEQ multiplex PCR, while the TCRdb copy is restricted to in-frame clones and leaves out a portion. The sample shows hundreds of thousands of clones, around three quarters of them seen only once. Germline assignment: CDR1 SGHTA and CDR2 FQGNSA. This CDR3 spans 14 amino acids. Between the trimmed V and J ends, which lost 1 base and 4 bases, there was a span of 10 bases. The sequenced sample was PBMCs. The chain combines TRBV7-2 with TRBJ2-5, with a possible D match to TRBD1 (6 bases). The receptor was derived from a woman aged 40 to 55 in good health. Some clones in this sample may be carry-over from other donors' samples. The CDR3 DNA reads as TGTGCCAGCAGCTTAGATTTAGGGGGAGAGACCCAGTACTTC. Protein product: CASSLDLGGETQYF.